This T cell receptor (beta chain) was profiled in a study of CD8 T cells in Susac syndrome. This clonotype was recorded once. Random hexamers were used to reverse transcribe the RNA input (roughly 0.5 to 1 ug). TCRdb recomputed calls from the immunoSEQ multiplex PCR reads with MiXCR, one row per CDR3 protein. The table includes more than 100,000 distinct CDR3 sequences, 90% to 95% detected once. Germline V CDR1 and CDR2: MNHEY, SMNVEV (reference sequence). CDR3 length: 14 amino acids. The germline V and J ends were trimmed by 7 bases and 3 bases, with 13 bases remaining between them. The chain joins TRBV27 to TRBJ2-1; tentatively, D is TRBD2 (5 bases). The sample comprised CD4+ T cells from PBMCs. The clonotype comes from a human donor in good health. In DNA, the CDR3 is TGTGCCAGCATGGGCGGGCTTATCTACAATGAGCAGTTCTTC. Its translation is CASMGGLIYNEQFF.